This TCR beta chain was identified in a study of blood T cell repertoires in COVID-19. Clones were read by immunoSEQ multiplex PCR, and TCRdb kept only the in-frame ones, dropping some. Seen here are 200,000 to 250,000 clones, almost 90% observed once, and the top ten hold around 15%. Between the trimmed V and J ends, which lost 0 bases and 0 bases, there was a span of 5 bases. This CDR3 contains 14 residues. CDR1 and CDR2 from the germline V gene are LGHNA and YNFKEQ. The specimen sequenced was PBMCs or T cells enriched from blood (not recorded which). This clonotype was obtained from a man aged 25 to 40 who had been exposed to COVID-19. The chain links TRBV4-2 to TRBJ1-1; D gene ambiguous. CDR3 region: CASSQDHVNTEAFF. The CDR3 DNA is TGTGCCAGCAGCCAAGATCATGTGAACACTGAAGCTTTCTTT.